These 30 T cell receptor beta chains came from one sample sequenced in a study of blood T cell repertoires in COVID-19. The data were produced by immunoSEQ multiplex PCR, yet TCRdb's version contains in-frame clones alone and is incomplete. The sample yields 240,000 or so clones, approximately 90% seen once. The sequencing sample was made of peripheral blood. These receptors were obtained from a man between 60 and 70 years old who had recovered from COVID-19.

The J gene is TRBJ2-1, the V gene TRBV2, with 7 bases matching TRBD1. Germline V lookup: CDR1 SNHLY, CDR2 FYNNEI. With 10 bases clipped from V and 4 bases from J, the junction kept 7 bases outside the gene matches. This CDR3 has 13 residues. The CDR3 loop is CANLGQEYNEQFF. CDR3 bases: TGTGCCAACCTTGGACAGGAGTACAATGAGCAGTTCTTC. Supplemented by reference TRBV2 and TRBJ2-1, the full variable domain reads EPEVTQTPSHQVTQMGQEVILRCVPISNHLYFYWYRQILGQKVEFLVSFYNNEISEKSEIFDDQFSVERPDGSNFTLKIRSTKLEDSAMYFCANLGQEYNEQFFGPGTRLTVL.

J is TRBJ1-2 and V is TRBV19, with 8 bases matching TRBD1. CDR1 is LNHDA and CDR2 is SQIVND in the germline V gene (reference sequence). The CDR3 spans 14 residues. V trimming: 10 bases; J trimming: 0 bases; junction bases outside the gene matches: 7. CDR3 bases: TGTGCCACAGGTCAGGGGGCGTCTAACTATGGCTACACCTTC. Translation gives CATGQGASNYGYTF. Supplemented by reference TRBV19 and TRBJ1-2, the full variable domain reads DGGITQSPKYLFRKEGQNVTLSCEQNLNHDAMYWYRQDPGQGLRLIYYSQIVNDFQKGDIAEGYSVSREKKESFPLTVTSAQKNPTAFYLCATGQGASNYGYTFGSGTRLTVV.

V is TRBV7-2 and J is TRBJ2-5, with a weak D call TRBD2 (6 bases). V lost 5 bases, J lost 5 bases, and 18 bases lay in between. The V gene's germline CDR1 is SGHTA and CDR2 FQGNSA. CDR3 length equals 15 residues. CDR3: CASSPRAGRWETQYF. In DNA, the CDR3 is TGTGCCAGCAGCCCCAGGGCGGGGCGGTGGGAGACCCAGTACTTC. Combining the CDR3 with reference TRBV7-2 and TRBJ2-5 gives the whole variable domain GAGVSQSPSNKVTEKGKDVELRCDPISGHTALYWYRQSLGQGLEFLIYFQGNSAPDKSGLPSDRFSAERTGGSVSTLTIQRTQQEDSAVYLCASSPRAGRWETQYFGPGTRLLVL.

The chain joins TRBV5-1 to TRBJ2-7, with TRBD1 matching over 7 bases. There are 16 residues in the CDR3. The V gene end was trimmed by 0 bases and the J gene end by 6 bases; junction bases not matched to a gene: 12. Germline V CDR1 and CDR2: SGHRS, YFSETQ. CDR3 coding DNA: TGCGCCAGCAGCTTGGCCGCGACAGGGACATCAGGCGAGCAGTACTTC. Its translation: CASSLAATGTSGEQYF.

The chain uses TRBV14 and TRBJ2-7; the D gene is possibly TRBD1 (6 bases). The CDR3 has 13 residues. V was trimmed by 5 bases and J by 3 bases, leaving 11 bases between them. Germline CDR1 SGHDN, CDR2 FVKESK. CDR3 in amino acids: CASSSGHGYEQYV. In DNA, the CDR3 is TGTGCCAGCAGCTCGGGACATGGCTACGAGCAGTACGTC.

The rearrangement uses TRBV27 and TRBJ2-7; maybe TRBD2 (7 bases). CDR3 size: 15 residues. CDR1 is MNHEY, CDR2 SMNVEV, per germline (reference sequence). CDR3 sequence (DNA): TGTGCCAGCAGGTCATTACTGATCTGGACTAGGGGGTGGTGCGTC. Protein: CASRSLLIWTRGWCV.

This sequence joins TRBV6-5 and TRBJ2-7; TRBD2 matches 7 bases. Germline values: CDR1 MNHEY, CDR2 SVGAGI. CDR3 length: 14 residues. V dropped 2 bases and J dropped 4; count of bases not matched to a gene: 5. CDR3 region: CASSYRLAAYEQYF. The CDR3 DNA follows: TGTGCCAGCAGTTACCGGCTAGCGGCATACGAGCAGTACTTC.

J is TRBJ1-3 and V is TRBV5-1; perhaps TRBD1 as D (6 bases). This CDR3 comprises 17 residues. Trimming took off 0 bases at V and 0 bases at J, with 13 bases between the two ends. The germline CDR1 and CDR2 sequences are SGHRS and YFSETQ. In DNA, the CDR3 is TGCGCCAGCAGCTTGGAGTCCCAGGGGCCCTCTGGAAACACCATATATTTT. As protein: CASSLESQGPSGNTIYF.

The rearrangement joins TRBV6-5 to TRBJ1-2, with D uncertain. Trimming cost V 8 bases and J 0 bases, with 10 bases left between them. Germline CDR1 is MNHEY and CDR2 is SVGAGI. The CDR3 loop spans 13 amino acids. The CDR3 sequence: CASFGSANYGYTF. The CDR3 bases are TGTGCCAGCTTCGGCAGCGCTAACTATGGCTACACCTTC.

The J gene is TRBJ2-5, the V gene TRBV10-2, with TRBD2 matching 13 bases. Germline lookup yields CDR1 WSHSY and CDR2 SAAADI. The J segment lost 7 bases and the V segment lost 7 bases, leaving 21 bases of the junction unmatched. The CDR3 is made up of 19 amino acids. In nucleotides, the CDR3 is TGCGCCAGCACTCCGGGGGGGACTAGCGGGGCACCCCTCCCAGGGACCCAGTACTTC. Translating it yields CASTPGGTSGAPLPGTQYF.

The chain combines TRBV12-2 with TRBJ1-5; the tabulated D call, TRBD1, remains unverified against the DNA. TRBV12-2 is reported as a pseudogene. The CDR3 length is 16 residues. CDR3 sequence: CASRPGTDPFNQPQHF. Written as DNA, the CDR3 is TGTGCAAGTCGCCCGGGGACAGACCCATTCAATCAGCCCCAGCATTTT.

J is TRBJ2-3 and V is TRBV13; weak D call: TRBD1 (5 bases). CDR1 PRHDT and CDR2 FYEKMQ come from the germline V gene (reference sequence). The CDR3 has 15 residues. Trimming removed 5 bases at V and 0 bases at J, with 12 bases between. CDR3 in amino acids: CASSPQGLSTDTQYF. Here the CDR3 DNA reads TGTGCCAGCAGCCCCCAGGGCCTAAGCACAGATACGCAGTATTTT.

The chain uses TRBV9 and TRBJ2-1, with D maybe TRBD2 (6 bases). Trimming removed 4 bases at V and 10 bases at J, with 15 bases between. This CDR3 has 13 residues. Germline values: CDR1 SGDLS, CDR2 YYNGEE. The CDR3 loop is CASSKGTPLEQFF. CDR3 sequence (DNA): TGTGCCAGCAGCAAGGGGACTCCCCTAGAGCAGTTCTTC.

This chain uses TRBV6-5 with TRBJ2-1; the match to TRBD2 covers 9 bases. Unmatched junction bases numbered 8, after V lost 6 bases and J lost 8 bases. The CDR3 has 14 amino acids. Germline assignment: CDR1 MNHEY and CDR2 SVGAGI. The CDR3 reads CASRGGGAIDEQFF. In DNA, the CDR3 is TGTGCCAGCAGAGGCGGGGGGGCGATAGATGAGCAGTTCTTC.

This clone was recorded once. The rearrangement uses TRBV18 and TRBJ2-4; 9 bases are shared with TRBD1. Germline V gives CDR1 KGHSH, CDR2 LQKENI. J gave up 0 bases and V 3 bases, and 6 bases lay outside the gene matches. The CDR3 totals 17 residues. The CDR3: CASSPYTGGKAKNIQYF. The CDR3 nucleotides are TGTGCCAGCTCACCTTATACAGGGGGCAAAGCCAAAAACATTCAGTACTTC.

The chain carries TRBV27 and TRBJ2-4; no firm D call. Between the trimmed V and J ends, which lost 4 bases and 2 bases, there was a span of 21 bases. The germline gives CDR1 MNHEY, CDR2 SMNVEV (reference sequence). The CDR3 is made up of 18 amino acids. CDR3: CASSSRPYLSGTKNIQYF. CDR3 bases: TGTGCCAGCAGTTCCCGACCATACTTATCGGGTACCAAAAACATTCAGTACTTC.

The rearrangement joins TRBV19 to TRBJ1-1; D may be TRBD1 (5 bases). The CDR3 loop spans 13 amino acids. The V and J ends lost 5 bases and 2 bases respectively, with 9 bases between them. Germline V CDR1 and CDR2: LNHDA, SQIVND (reference sequence). In DNA, the CDR3 is TGTGCCAGTAGTTTACAGGCAAACACTGAAGCTTTCTTT. Protein product: CASSLQANTEAFF.

The chain joins TRBV5-4 to TRBJ1-4, with 9 bases aligning to TRBD1. The germline V gene encodes CDR1 SGHNT and CDR2 YYREEE (reference sequence). V lost 2 bases to trimming and J lost 7 bases; unmatched junction nucleotides: 3. There are 14 residues in the CDR3. CDR3 sequence reads: CASSLQGAGEKLFF. The CDR3 bases are TGTGCCAGCAGCTTACAGGGGGCAGGTGAAAAACTGTTTTTT.

The chain combines TRBV24-1 with TRBJ1-5, with 7 bases identical to TRBD1. Germline V gene data show CDR1 as KGHDR and CDR2 as SFDVKD. The junction had 5 bases not matched to a gene; V was cut back by 9 bases and J by 1 base. The CDR3 has 14 residues. CDR3 region: CATVDRVSNQPQHF. The CDR3 coding sequence is TGTGCCACCGTTGACAGGGTAAGCAATCAGCCCCAGCATTTT.

The chain is built from TRBV29-1 and TRBJ2-5, with unresolved D. Germline V gene data show CDR1 as SQVTM and CDR2 as ANQGSEA. The ends were cut back, 7 bases at V and 5 bases at J, with 11 bases in the middle. This CDR3 comprises 11 residues. The CDR3 nucleotides are TGCAGCGCCTCAGCGCGGGAGACCCAGTACTTC. This translates into CSASARETQYF.

This clone was counted once. The chain joins TRBV5-3 to TRBJ2-5, with 9 nucleotides matching TRBD1. TRBV5-3 is labeled an ORF, and its function is uncertain. V was pared by 3 bases and J by 2 bases, with 2 bases of the junction left unmatched. This CDR3 region has 14 residues. The CDR3 sequence: CARSWDREQETQYF. The CDR3 nucleotides read TGTGCCAGAAGCTGGGACAGGGAGCAAGAGACCCAGTACTTC.

The chain carries TRBV5-1 and TRBJ2-1, with 9 bases lining up with TRBD2. The CDR3 contains 16 residues. CDR1 is SGHRS, CDR2 YFSETQ, per germline. The V and J ends lost 0 bases and 8 bases, in that order; junction bases with no gene match: 9. CDR3 loop: CASSLVPTSGVDEQFF. The DNA for the CDR3 is TGCGCCAGCAGCTTGGTGCCGACTAGCGGCGTGGATGAGCAGTTCTTC.

This clone is a singleton in its sample. The chain couples TRBV28 to TRBJ2-3, with unresolved D. In germline, CDR1 is MDHEN, CDR2 SYDVKM. CDR3 length: 14 residues. V shed 4 bases and J shed 0 bases, with 8 bases lying between them. CDR3 region: CASSSVGSTDTQYF. CDR3 DNA: TGTGCCAGCAGTTCGGTCGGTAGCACAGATACGCAGTATTTT. The whole variable domain, remainder taken from reference TRBV28 and TRBJ2-3, is DVKVTQSSRYLVKRTGEKVFLECVQDMDHENMFWYRQDPGLGLRLIYFSYDVKMKEKGDIPEGYSVSREKKERFSLILESASTNQTSMYLCASSSVGSTDTQYFGPGTRLTVL.

V is TRBV24-1 and J is TRBJ2-6; D gene ambiguous. The CDR3 totals 14 residues. CDR1 and CDR2 from the germline V gene are KGHDR and SFDVKD. V shed 4 bases and J shed 1 base, with 4 bases lying between them. The CDR3 sequence is CATSDHSGANVLTF. The CDR3 bases are TGTGCCACCAGTGACCATTCTGGGGCCAACGTCCTGACTTTC.

The gene calls are TRBV5-1 and TRBJ1-1; weak D call: TRBD1 (6 bases). The ends were cut back, 4 bases at V and 0 bases at J, with 16 bases in the middle. Germline lookup yields CDR1 SGHRS and CDR2 YFSETQ. The CDR3 spans 16 residues. CDR3 loop: CASSPHPDRMNTEAFF. CDR3 coding DNA: TGCGCCAGCAGCCCGCACCCGGACAGAATGAACACTGAAGCTTTCTTT.

The J gene is TRBJ1-1, the V gene TRBV3-1 (or the pseudogene TRBV3-2); the match to TRBD1 covers 11 bases. The CDR3 length is 14 residues. V lost 5 bases, J lost 5 bases, and 4 bases stayed unmatched. CDR1 LGHDT and CDR2 YNNKEL come from the germline V gene (reference sequence). The CDR3 DNA sequence: TGTGCCAGCAGCTGGACAGGGGGCAGTACTGAAGCTTTCTTT. Translating gives CASSWTGGSTEAFF.

The J gene is TRBJ1-2, the V gene TRBV19; 7 bases align to TRBD1. The CDR3 is made up of 14 amino acids. V lost 4 bases and J lost 4; bases outside the gene matches: 6. Per the germline V gene, CDR1 is LNHDA and CDR2 is SQIVND (reference sequence). The chain's CDR3 is CASSTGTAGYGYTF. CDR3 sequence (DNA): TGTGCCAGTAGTACCGGGACAGCGGGCTATGGCTACACCTTC.

This chain joins TRBV11-2 and TRBJ1-6; a weak D match, TRBD1 (5 bases). Deletions cut 8 bases from V and 4 bases from J, with 21 bases between. This CDR3 has 17 residues. CDR1 SGHAT and CDR2 FQNNGV come from the germline V gene. The CDR3 is CASGSGALGFYNSPLHF. The CDR3 region has the DNA TGTGCCAGCGGCTCTGGGGCCCTAGGGTTTTATAATTCACCCCTCCACTTT. The full variable domain, in which reference TRBV11-2 and TRBJ1-6 provide the parts outside the CDR3, is EAGVAQSPRYKIIEKRQSVAFWCNPISGHATLYWYQQILGQGPKLLIQFQNNGVVDDSQLPKDRFSAERLKGVDSTLKIQPAKLEDSAVYLCASGSGALGFYNSPLHFGNGTRLTVT.

The rearrangement joins TRBV24-1 to TRBJ1-5; possibly TRBD1 for D (6 bases). The CDR3 runs to 17 residues. Trimming cost V 2 bases and J 6 bases, with 19 bases left between them. Per the germline V gene, CDR1 is KGHDR and CDR2 is SFDVKD. CDR3 sequence reads: CATSDSLGGPFPQPQHF. The CDR3, as DNA: TGTGCCACCAGTGATTCGTTGGGGGGGCCGTTCCCTCAGCCCCAGCATTTT.

The V and J genes are TRBV28 and TRBJ2-4; 7 nucleotides agree with TRBD1. The ends lost 2 bases at V and 7 bases at J; junction bases unmatched: 5. There are 14 residues in the CDR3. Germline V lookup: CDR1 MDHEN, CDR2 SYDVKM. CDR3 sequence: CASSLRQGFNIQYF. CDR3 DNA: TGTGCCAGCAGTTTAAGACAGGGCTTCAACATTCAGTACTTC. Together with reference TRBV28 and TRBJ2-4, the CDR3 gives the full variable domain: DVKVTQSSRYLVKRTGEKVFLECVQDMDHENMFWYRQDPGLGLRLIYFSYDVKMKEKGDIPEGYSVSREKKERFSLILESASTNQTSMYLCASSLRQGFNIQYFGAGTRLSVL.